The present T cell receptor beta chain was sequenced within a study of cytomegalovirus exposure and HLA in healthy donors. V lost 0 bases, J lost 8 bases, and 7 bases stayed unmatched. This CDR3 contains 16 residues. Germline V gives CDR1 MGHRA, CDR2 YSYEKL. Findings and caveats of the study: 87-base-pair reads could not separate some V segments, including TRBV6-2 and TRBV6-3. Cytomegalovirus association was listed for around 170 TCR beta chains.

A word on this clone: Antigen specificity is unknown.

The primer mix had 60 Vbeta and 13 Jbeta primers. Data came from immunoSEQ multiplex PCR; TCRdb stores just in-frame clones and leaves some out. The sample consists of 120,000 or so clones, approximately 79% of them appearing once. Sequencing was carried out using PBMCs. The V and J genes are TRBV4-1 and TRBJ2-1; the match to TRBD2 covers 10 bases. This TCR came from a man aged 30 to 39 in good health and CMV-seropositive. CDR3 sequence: CASSQDLSGGAHEQFF. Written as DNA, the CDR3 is TGCGCCAGCAGCCAAGATCTAAGCGGGGGGGCCCATGAGCAGTTCTTC.